This is a list of T cell receptor beta chains from one sample in a study of blood T cell repertoires in COVID-19. The table came from immunoSEQ multiplex PCR; TCRdb's copy has only in-frame clones and leaves some out. The table shows some 340,000 clones, with more than 85% occurring only once. The sample taken for sequencing was PBMCs or T cells enriched from blood (not recorded which). Receptors originate from a woman aged 25 to 45 who had been exposed to COVID-19. CDR3s include the opening cysteine and the closing phenylalanine or tryptophan. A D gene is named only where the DNA matches it firmly. Not every row has a clone size; where given, it reads once, few, many or a size class.

d_call: TRBD1
clone_size: .
v_call: TRBV9
j_call: TRBJ2-1
cdr3_aa: CASSVFAGTAYNEQFF
cdr3_nt: TGTGCCAGCAGCGTATTTGCCGGGACAGCTTACAATGAGCAGTTCTTC

d_call: TRBD1
clone_size: .
v_call: TRBV7-9
j_call: TRBJ1-4
cdr3_aa: CASKGQGVEKLFF
cdr3_nt: TGTGCCAGCAAGGGACAGGGGGTTGAAAAACTGTTTTTT

d_call: TRBD2
clone_size: .
v_call: TRBV27
j_call: TRBJ2-3
cdr3_aa: CASSTWTSGGAFTQYF
cdr3_nt: TGTGCCAGCAGTACTTGGACTAGCGGGGGGGCGTTTACGCAGTATTTT

d_call: .
clone_size: .
v_call: TRBV6-5
j_call: TRBJ1-2
cdr3_aa: CASSYDSRGYTF
cdr3_nt: TGTGCCAGCAGTTACGACAGCCGGGGCTACACCTTC

d_call: TRBD1
clone_size: .
v_call: TRBV6-5
j_call: TRBJ2-7
cdr3_aa: CASSPQGAASYEQYF
cdr3_nt: TGTGCCAGCAGTCCCCAGGGGGCAGCCTCCTACGAGCAGTACTTC

d_call: TRBD1
clone_size: .
v_call: TRBV28
j_call: TRBJ2-1
cdr3_aa: CASATGAISYNEQFF
cdr3_nt: TGTGCCAGTGCCACAGGGGCCATCTCCTACAATGAGCAGTTCTTC

d_call: .
clone_size: .
v_call: TRBV5-6
j_call: TRBJ2-3
cdr3_aa: CASSLAGRMTDTQYF
cdr3_nt: TGTGCCAGCAGCTTGGCAGGGAGGATGACAGATACGCAGTATTTT

d_call: TRBD1
clone_size: .
v_call: TRBV18
j_call: TRBJ1-4
cdr3_aa: CASSLRGPGQFNEKLFF
cdr3_nt: TGTGCCAGCTCCCTAAGGGGTCCGGGACAGTTTAATGAAAAACTGTTTTTT

d_call: .
clone_size: .
v_call: TRBV5-1
j_call: TRBJ1-1
cdr3_aa: CASSPSVDEAFF
cdr3_nt: TGCGCCAGCAGCCCCTCGGTAGATGAAGCTTTCTTT

d_call: TRBD1
clone_size: .
v_call: TRBV11-3
j_call: TRBJ1-1
cdr3_aa: CASSSSPGTGYTEAFF
cdr3_nt: TGTGCCAGCAGCTCGAGTCCCGGGACAGGGTACACTGAAGCTTTCTTT

d_call: TRBD2
clone_size: .
v_call: TRBV18
j_call: TRBJ2-2
cdr3_aa: CASSPGLAMNTGELFF
cdr3_nt: TGTGCCAGCTCACCTGGACTAGCGATGAACACCGGGGAGCTGTTTTTT

d_call: TRBD1
clone_size: .
v_call: TRBV5-8
j_call: TRBJ1-6
cdr3_aa: CASSLFNRGWNSPLHF
cdr3_nt: TGTGCCAGCAGCTTGTTTAACAGGGGATGGAATTCACCCCTCCACTTT

d_call: TRBD1
clone_size: .
v_call: TRBV3-1/TRBV3-2
j_call: TRBJ1-2
cdr3_aa: CASSRAGQSQAYGYTF
cdr3_nt: TGTGCCAGCAGCCGGGCGGGACAGTCCCAAGCCTATGGCTACACCTTC

d_call: .
clone_size: .
v_call: TRBV5-8
j_call: TRBJ1-3
cdr3_aa: CASSLRQLGNTIYF
cdr3_nt: TGTGCCAGCAGCCTACGACAACTTGGAAACACCATATATTTT

d_call: .
clone_size: .
v_call: TRBV9
j_call: TRBJ1-4
cdr3_aa: CASSAGGQSNEKLFF
cdr3_nt: TGTGCCAGCAGCGCCGGAGGACAGTCTAATGAAAAACTGTTTTTT

d_call: .
clone_size: .
v_call: TRBV9
j_call: TRBJ1-5
cdr3_aa: CASSVGWRGNQPQHF
cdr3_nt: TGTGCCAGCAGCGTCGGTTGGAGGGGCAATCAGCCCCAGCATTTT

d_call: .
clone_size: .
v_call: TRBV5-4
j_call: TRBJ1-2
cdr3_aa: CASSLGPGEWKGYTF
cdr3_nt: TGTGCCAGCAGCTTGGGTCCCGGGGAATGGAAAGGCTACACCTTC

d_call: TRBD2
clone_size: once
v_call: TRBV18
j_call: TRBJ2-7
cdr3_aa: CASSPGTSGEYEQYF
cdr3_nt: TGTGCCAGCTCACCTGGGACTAGCGGGGAATACGAGCAGTACTTC

d_call: .
clone_size: .
v_call: TRBV5-8
j_call: TRBJ2-7
cdr3_aa: CASSLQTYEQYF
cdr3_nt: TGTGCCAGCAGCCTACAGACCTACGAGCAGTACTTC

d_call: .
clone_size: .
v_call: TRBV10-3
j_call: TRBJ2-7
cdr3_aa: CAISESRLHEQYF
cdr3_nt: TGTGCCATCAGTGAGTCGAGGCTCCACGAGCAGTACTTC

d_call: .
clone_size: .
v_call: TRBV27
j_call: TRBJ1-3
cdr3_aa: CASRQGYSGNTIYF
cdr3_nt: TGTGCCAGCAGACAGGGTTACTCTGGAAACACCATATATTTT

d_call: .
clone_size: .
v_call: TRBV29-1
j_call: TRBJ1-1
cdr3_aa: CSVPGGEEAFF
cdr3_nt: TGCAGCGTGCCCGGCGGGGAAGAAGCTTTCTTT

d_call: .
clone_size: .
v_call: TRBV7-2
j_call: TRBJ1-5
cdr3_aa: CASSPGIGRQYNQPQHF
cdr3_nt: TGTGCCAGCAGCCCAGGAATAGGCCGACAGTACAATCAGCCCCAGCATTTT

d_call: TRBD1
clone_size: .
v_call: TRBV15
j_call: TRBJ1-2
cdr3_aa: CATSRETGVGYGYTF
cdr3_nt: TGTGCCACCAGCAGGGAGACAGGGGTTGGCTATGGCTACACCTTC

d_call: .
clone_size: .
v_call: TRBV19
j_call: TRBJ1-2
cdr3_aa: CASSIAGTGYGYTF
cdr3_nt: TGTGCCAGTAGTATAGCGGGCACAGGCTATGGCTACACCTTC

d_call: TRBD1
clone_size: .
v_call: TRBV11-2
j_call: TRBJ1-2
cdr3_aa: CASSLEDRGNGYTF
cdr3_nt: TGTGCCAGCAGCTTAGAGGACAGGGGGAATGGCTACACCTTC

d_call: .
clone_size: .
v_call: TRBV12-3/TRBV12-4
j_call: TRBJ1-2
cdr3_aa: CASSSDRNYGYTF
cdr3_nt: TGTGCCAGCAGTTCTGACAGGAACTATGGCTACACCTTC

d_call: TRBD1
clone_size: .
v_call: TRBV5-1
j_call: TRBJ2-7
cdr3_aa: CASSHNPDRGLNEQYF
cdr3_nt: TGCGCCAGCAGCCATAACCCTGACAGGGGGCTGAACGAGCAGTACTTC

d_call: .
clone_size: .
v_call: TRBV25-1
j_call: TRBJ1-2
cdr3_aa: CASSDSGGYTF
cdr3_nt: TGTGCCAGCAGTGACTCAGGTGGCTACACCTTC

d_call: .
clone_size: .
v_call: TRBV3-1/TRBV3-2
j_call: TRBJ1-2
cdr3_aa: CASSQVSGNSYGYTF
cdr3_nt: TGTGCCAGCAGCCAAGTATCGGGGAATTCCTATGGCTACACCTTC

d_call: TRBD1
clone_size: .
v_call: TRBV7-2
j_call: TRBJ1-5
cdr3_aa: CASSLGTGPAQPQHF
cdr3_nt: TGTGCCAGCAGCTTAGGGACAGGCCCCGCTCAGCCCCAGCATTTT

d_call: .
clone_size: .
v_call: TRBV11-3
j_call: TRBJ2-3
cdr3_aa: CASSQNYGTDTQYF
cdr3_nt: TGTGCCAGCAGCCAGAACTATGGCACAGATACGCAGTATTTT

d_call: .
clone_size: .
v_call: TRBV7-8
j_call: TRBJ1-5
cdr3_aa: CASSLRSRTESNQPQHF
cdr3_nt: TGTGCCAGCAGCTTAAGGTCCAGGACAGAGAGCAATCAGCCCCAGCATTTT

d_call: TRBD1
clone_size: once
v_call: TRBV3-1/TRBV3-2
j_call: TRBJ1-2
cdr3_aa: CASSLTGNYGYTF
cdr3_nt: TGTGCCAGCAGCCTGACAGGGAACTATGGCTACACCTTC

d_call: .
clone_size: .
v_call: TRBV7-2
j_call: TRBJ2-2
cdr3_aa: CASRGGTANTGELFF
cdr3_nt: TGTGCCAGCAGGGGCGGGACAGCGAACACCGGGGAGCTGTTTTTT

d_call: TRBD1
clone_size: .
v_call: TRBV30
j_call: TRBJ1-6
cdr3_aa: CAWSVRDRVAPLHF
cdr3_nt: TGTGCCTGGAGTGTACGCGACAGGGTGGCACCCCTCCACTTT

d_call: TRBD1
clone_size: .
v_call: TRBV6-5
j_call: TRBJ1-2
cdr3_aa: CASTEVDRGYGYTF
cdr3_nt: TGTGCCAGCACCGAAGTGGACAGGGGCTATGGCTACACCTTC

d_call: .
clone_size: .
v_call: TRBV11-3
j_call: TRBJ1-2
cdr3_aa: CASSLAAGAGYGYTF
cdr3_nt: TGTGCCAGCAGCTTAGCTGCTGGGGCAGGGTATGGCTACACCTTC

d_call: .
clone_size: .
v_call: TRBV5-4
j_call: TRBJ1-2
cdr3_aa: CASSTQGVNYGYTF
cdr3_nt: TGTGCCAGCAGCACTCAAGGGGTTAACTATGGCTACACCTTC

d_call: .
clone_size: .
v_call: TRBV12-3/TRBV12-4
j_call: TRBJ2-1
cdr3_aa: CASSFGLTNEQFF
cdr3_nt: TGTGCCAGCAGTTTTGGGCTAACCAATGAGCAGTTCTTC

d_call: TRBD2
clone_size: .
v_call: TRBV7-8
j_call: TRBJ2-5
cdr3_aa: CASSPGRQWSGVKLETQYF
cdr3_nt: TGTGCCAGCAGCCCGGGGCGTCAGTGGAGCGGGGTAAAGTTGGAGACCCAGTACTTC

d_call: TRBD1
clone_size: .
v_call: TRBV12-3/TRBV12-4
j_call: TRBJ2-7
cdr3_aa: CASSWDRANKYF
cdr3_nt: TGTGCCAGCAGTTGGGACAGGGCGAACAAGTACTTC

d_call: TRBD1
clone_size: .
v_call: TRBV2
j_call: TRBJ1-3
cdr3_aa: CASDRVSGNTIYF
cdr3_nt: TGTGCCAGCGACAGGGTCTCTGGAAACACCATATATTTT

d_call: TRBD1
clone_size: .
v_call: TRBV7-9
j_call: TRBJ2-7
cdr3_aa: CASSSGTAFYEQYF
cdr3_nt: TGTGCCAGCAGCTCCGGGACAGCGTTCTACGAGCAGTACTTC

d_call: TRBD1
clone_size: .
v_call: TRBV2
j_call: TRBJ1-2
cdr3_aa: CASSEASSGQGRIYTF
cdr3_nt: TGTGCCAGCAGTGAAGCGTCCTCGGGACAGGGGCGAATCTACACCTTC

d_call: TRBD1
clone_size: .
v_call: TRBV14
j_call: TRBJ2-5
cdr3_aa: CASSQWDSQETQYF
cdr3_nt: TGTGCCAGCAGCCAATGGGACAGCCAAGAGACCCAGTACTTC

d_call: .
clone_size: .
v_call: TRBV6-5
j_call: TRBJ2-4
cdr3_aa: CASSYSSRVSKNIQYF
cdr3_nt: TGTGCCAGCAGTTACTCGTCCAGGGTTAGCAAAAACATTCAGTACTTC

d_call: TRBD1
clone_size: .
v_call: TRBV7-9
j_call: TRBJ2-7
cdr3_aa: CASSSQGAGEQYF
cdr3_nt: TGTGCCAGCAGCTCCCAGGGGGCGGGCGAGCAGTACTTC

d_call: TRBD1
clone_size: once
v_call: TRBV29-1
j_call: TRBJ2-2
cdr3_aa: CGGQGDAGELFF
cdr3_nt: TGCGGTGGACAGGGCGACGCCGGGGAGCTGTTTTTT

d_call: .
clone_size: .
v_call: TRBV5-6
j_call: TRBJ1-2
cdr3_aa: CASSSGSSYGYTF
cdr3_nt: TGTGCCAGCAGCTCCGGGAGCTCCTACGGCTACACCTTC

d_call: TRBD1
clone_size: .
v_call: TRBV19
j_call: TRBJ1-6
cdr3_aa: CASSIRDSNSPLHF
cdr3_nt: TGTGCCAGTAGTATACGGGACAGTAATTCACCCCTCCACTTT

d_call: .
clone_size: .
v_call: TRBV30
j_call: TRBJ1-4
cdr3_aa: CAWSVRGEKLFF
cdr3_nt: TGTGCCTGGAGTGTTCGGGGTGAAAAACTGTTTTTT